The 29 T cell receptor beta chains in this list originate from one sample, sequenced in a study of blood T cells in healthy people across ages (dated by TCRdb to between 2014 and 2016). Library creation used 5' RACE. Sequencing was carried out with an Illumina HiSeq 2500. A second PCR of roughly 6 to 12 cycles was performed with a sample-barcoded 5' primer and a J-beta primer mix. TCRdb cleaned the public reads at Q25 with fastp, built clones with MiXCR and kept in-frame beta chains. Each entry merges the rows of one CDR3 protein and shows their most common DNA and genes. The sample contains just under 550,000 distinct CDR3 sequences, around 24% of them found a single time. In total, the top ten clones hold 7.5% to 9% of the sample. These data are also associated with another study on T cells of mothers and their children.

Specimen: blood. These receptors all stem from a boy younger than 18 in good health.

There are a few counts of this clonotype. The chain employs TRBV20-1 and TRBJ1-4; D gene uncertain. The V end lost 3 bases, the J end lost 3 bases, and 8 bases lay between the germline ends. CDR1 and CDR2 from the germline V gene are DFQATT and SNEGSKA (reference sequence). This CDR3 has 13 residues. The CDR3 loop reads CSARGGANEKLFF. The CDR3 bases are TGCAGTGCTAGGGGTGGCGCTAATGAAAAACTGTTTTTT.

This clonotype was seen a few times. This sequence joins TRBV7-8 and TRBJ2-7; D tentatively fits TRBD1 or TRBD2 (5 bases each). The CDR3 totals 13 residues. V was shortened by 4 bases and J by 3 bases, with 10 bases between the two germline ends. CDR1 and CDR2 (germline): SGHVS, FQNEAQ. CDR3 region: CASSSGRNYEQYF. As DNA, the CDR3 is TGTGCCAGCAGCTCAGGGAGAAACTACGAGCAGTACTTC.

The chain combines TRBV25-1 with TRBJ2-5, with D possibly matching TRBD2 (5 bases). The J call may not be correct, given that the DNA end is closer to TRBJ2-1. Germline CDR1 and CDR2: MGHDK and SYGVNS. The CDR3 runs 13 residues. The CDR3 DNA reads TGTGCCAGCAGTGAATGGTCAGAGGGTGAGCAGTTCTTC. Protein product: CASSEWSEGEQFF.

The chain uses TRBV6-5 and TRBJ2-1, with 9 positions matching TRBD1. The J call is in doubt because the DNA end fits TRBJ2-7 better. The germline gives CDR1 MNHEY, CDR2 SVGAGI. The CDR3 contains 14 residues. The CDR3 DNA is TGTGCCAGCAGTCGGACAGGGGAAGGTTACGAGCAGTACTTC. It encodes CASSRTGEGYEQYF.

The chain uses TRBV27 and TRBJ2-5; 9 bases fit TRBD2. Germline V lookup: CDR1 MNHEY, CDR2 SMNVEV (reference sequence). Trimming took 4 bases from V and 7 from J; bases not matched to a gene: 19. The CDR3 totals 18 residues. CDR3 coding DNA: TGTGCCAGCAGTTCGTTCACTAGCGGGTTCGTCAACGTGGCGACCCAGTACTTC. Amino acid sequence: CASSSFTSGFVNVATQYF.

Only a few counts were recorded for this clonotype. The chain has TRBV6-4 and TRBJ2-7, with D unresolved. The V and J ends lost 6 bases and 7 bases respectively, with 16 bases between them. This CDR3 contains 13 residues. Germline-derived CDR1 and CDR2 are MRHNA and SNTAGT. The CDR3 reads CASSPHEAEEQYF. The CDR3 nucleotides are TGTGCCAGCAGCCCGCATGAGGCAGAGGAGCAGTACTTC.

This clonotype was seen only a few times. CDR3 DNA: TGCAGTGCTAGGCTTTGGGGAGAACCCACAGATACGCAGTATTTT. It encodes CSARLWGEPTDTQYF. The genes are TRBV20-1 and TRBJ2-3; D is possibly TRBD2 (5 bases). CDR3 size: 15 residues. Germline V gene data show CDR1 as DFQATT and CDR2 as SNEGSKA (reference sequence). The V gene lost 3 bases and the J gene lost 2 bases, with 15 bases spanning the gap.

The chain recombines TRBV4-3 with TRBJ2-3, with 7 positions matching TRBD1. Germline V gene sequence: CDR1 LGHNA, CDR2 YSLEER. The trim removed 1 base at V and 4 bases at J, leaving 5 bases unmatched. The CDR3 totals 15 residues. As DNA, the CDR3 is TGCGCCAGCAGCCAAGGGACAGGAGAGGCAGATACGCAGTATTTT. Residues: CASSQGTGEADTQYF.

DNA of the CDR3: TGTGCCAGCAGTTACTCAAGGTCAGGGCTACCGGTAGCCCCCTACGAGCAGTACTTC. Amino acids: CASSYSRSGLPVAPYEQYF. V usage is TRBV6-5 and J usage is TRBJ2-7, with D possibly being TRBD1 (5 bases). Germline CDR1 reads MNHEY; CDR2 reads SVGAGI. The CDR3 sequence is 19 residues long. Trimming took off 0 bases at V and 2 bases at J, with 23 bases between the two ends.

V usage is TRBV25-1 and J usage is TRBJ2-7; D might be TRBD1 or TRBD2, each matching 6 bases. This CDR3 spans 14 amino acids. The V end lost 5 bases, the J end lost 3 bases, and 14 bases lay between the germline ends. Germline assignment: CDR1 MGHDK and CDR2 SYGVNS. The CDR3 nucleotides are TGTGCCAGCAGTTGGGCCGGGGGCGGCTACGAGCAGTACTTC. Protein sequence: CASSWAGGGYEQYF.

CDR3 protein: CASSLSSGSYTGELFF. The CDR3, as DNA: TGTGCCAGCAGCTTATCCAGCGGGTCATACACCGGGGAGCTGTTTTTT. J is TRBJ2-2 and V is TRBV7-2; possible D gene TRBD2, 6 bases. There are 16 residues in the CDR3. Germline V gives CDR1 SGHTA, CDR2 FQGNSA. V shed 2 bases and J shed 3 bases, with 13 bases lying between them.

This clonotype was counted only a few times. The chain recombines TRBV4-3 with TRBJ2-7; no definite D call. Trimming took off 0 bases at V and 0 bases at J, with 6 bases between the two ends. CDR3 length equals 14 residues. Germline V gives CDR1 LGHNA, CDR2 YSLEER. As DNA, the CDR3 is TGCGCCAGCAGCCAAGAGCACAGCTCCTACGAGCAGTACTTC. This sequence encodes CASSQEHSSYEQYF.

The chain recombines TRBV24-1 with TRBJ1-2; D gene ambiguous. Per germline, CDR1 KGHDR and CDR2 SFDVKD. Trimming shortened V by 0 bases and J by 5 bases, and 9 bases separated the two germline ends. The CDR3 is made up of 14 amino acids. The CDR3 sequence: CATSDLQVEYGYTF. Written as DNA, the CDR3 is TGTGCCACCAGTGATTTGCAAGTGGAATATGGCTACACCTTC.

This clonotype has only a few counts. The chain recombines TRBV3-1 with TRBJ2-5, with D possibly being TRBD1 (6 bases). The J call is uncertain, as TRBJ2-7 better fits the DNA end. The germline CDR1 and CDR2 sequences are LGHDT and YNNKEL (reference sequence). This CDR3 is built from 12 residues. The CDR3 region has the DNA TGTGCCAGCAGCCACCCAGGGGCCGAGCAGTACTTC. Translation: CASSHPGAEQYF.

This clonotype was observed a handful of times. At one end the junction does not follow the germline gene, possibly because of a read error. This chain links TRBV25-1 with TRBJ2-5; 10 bases are a match to TRBD1. CDR1 MGHDK and CDR2 SYGVNS come from the germline V gene. The CDR3 has 15 amino acids. The CDR3 sequence: CASSPRDRGQETRYF. As DNA, the CDR3 is TGTGCCAGCAGTCCCCGGGACAGGGGACAAGAGACCCGGTACTTC.

The V gene is TRBV5-1, the J gene TRBJ2-5; 11 nucleotides align to TRBD1. The J call may not be correct, given that the DNA end is closer to TRBJ2-7. This CDR3 region has 16 residues. Germline V gene data show CDR1 as SGHRS and CDR2 as YFSETQ. In nucleotides, the CDR3 is TGCGCCAGCAGCTTGGAGGGGACAGGGGGACCCTACGAGCAGTACTTC. Protein product: CASSLEGTGGPYEQYF.

As for this clonotype: Sequence at one end of the junction differs from germline and may be a read error. V is TRBV27 and J is TRBJ2-3; 8 bases line up with TRBD2. Germline V gene sequence: CDR1 MNHEY, CDR2 SMNVEV (reference sequence). The CDR3 consists of 17 residues. CDR3 loop: CASSLTISGAHIDTRYF. The CDR3 nucleotides read TGTGCCAGCAGTCTAACAATTAGCGGGGCGCACATAGATACGCGGTATTTT.

This clonotype showed up just a few times. The chain links TRBV29-1 to TRBJ2-5; 9 nucleotides agree with TRBD1. With the DNA end fitting TRBJ2-1 better, the J assignment may be wrong. CDR1 is SQVTM, CDR2 ANQGSEA, per germline. CDR3 size: 13 residues. The CDR3 spells CSGGTGPYNEQFF. DNA for the CDR3: TGCAGCGGTGGGACAGGGCCCTACAATGAGCAGTTCTTC.

This clonotype has a handful of counts. The rearrangement joins TRBV5-1 to TRBJ2-7; D may be TRBD2 (6 bases). Germline V gene lookup returns CDR1 SGHRS and CDR2 YFSETQ. CDR3 size: 16 residues. V lost 0 bases and J 0 bases, leaving 13 bases between the germline ends. The CDR3 sequence is CASSLVGGKSSYEQYF. The CDR3, as DNA: TGCGCCAGCAGCTTGGTCGGCGGGAAAAGCTCCTACGAGCAGTACTTC.

This clonotype was seen ten or more times. The CDR3 here is CSVEDRSSYEQYF. In DNA, the CDR3 is TGCAGCGTTGAAGACAGGTCCTCCTACGAGCAGTACTTC. The rearrangement uses TRBV29-1 and TRBJ2-7; D gene uncertain. This CDR3 region has 13 residues. The germline V and J ends were trimmed by 0 bases and 0 bases, with 6 bases remaining between them. Germline CDR1 and CDR2: SQVTM and ANQGSEA.

V and J are TRBV4-2 and TRBJ2-1, with TRBD2 matching 8 bases. Germline CDR1 and CDR2: LGHNA and YNFKEQ. V gave up 4 bases and J gave up 8 bases; unmatched junction bases: 16. This CDR3 contains 17 residues. The CDR3 reads CASSLTSPGGGQDEQFF. Here the CDR3 DNA reads TGTGCCAGCAGCCTCACCTCACCCGGCGGGGGGCAGGATGAGCAGTTCTTC.

The sample holds a few counts of this clonotype. CDR3 nucleotides: TGCAGTGCACGATCGGGAGCCGAAGAAAAACTGTTTTTT. It is translated as CSARSGAEEKLFF. The rearrangement joins TRBV20-1 to TRBJ1-4; D call uncertain. V lost 6 bases and J 8 bases, leaving 16 bases between the germline ends. This CDR3 is 13 amino acids long. The germline CDR1 and CDR2 sequences are DFQATT and SNEGSKA (reference sequence).

This clonotype was detected a few times. This rearrangement joins TRBV6-6 to TRBJ2-1, with 10 bases lining up with TRBD2. V lost 6 bases, J lost 4 bases, and 6 bases stayed unmatched. The germline V gene encodes CDR1 MNHNY and CDR2 SVGAGI (reference sequence). This CDR3 has 15 residues. The CDR3 DNA reads as TGTGCCAGCAGCCGCGGGACTAGCGCTTACAATGAGCAGTTCTTC. This translates into CASSRGTSAYNEQFF.

The CDR3 protein is CASSYFAGQGDYEKLFF. CDR3 nucleotide sequence: TGTGCCAGCAGTTACTTTGCAGGACAGGGGGATTATGAAAAACTGTTTTTT. This sequence joins TRBV27 and TRBJ1-4; 10 nucleotides line up with TRBD1. V shed 4 bases and J 6 bases; nucleotides not matched to a gene: 11. This CDR3 has 17 amino acids. Germline V CDR1 and CDR2: MNHEY, SMNVEV (reference sequence).

V usage is TRBV6-5 and J usage is TRBJ1-1; perhaps TRBD1 as D (5 bases). The CDR3 runs to 16 residues. The germline CDR1 and CDR2 sequences are MNHEY and SVGAGI. The V end lost 0 bases, the J end lost 1 base, and 12 bases lay between the germline ends. DNA for the CDR3: TGTGCCAGCAGTTACTCGTCGGGAGGGGCGAACACTGAAGCTTTCTTT. Translated, it gives CASSYSSGGANTEAFF.

This clonotype has ten or more counts. The gene calls are TRBV7-3 and TRBJ2-2; tentatively, D is TRBD1 or TRBD2 (6 bases each). With 0 bases removed from V and 4 bases from J, the gap between germline ends came to 18 bases. The germline V gene has CDR1 SGHTA and CDR2 FQGTGA. CDR3 length: 18 amino acids. The CDR3 bases are TGTGCCAGCAGCTTAACCCCCGCGGGACATCAGAGCACCGGGGAGCTGTTTTTT. Translating gives CASSLTPAGHQSTGELFF.

The gene calls are TRBV6-2 or TRBV6-3 and TRBJ2-3; D possibly matches TRBD1 or TRBD2 (5 bases each). Germline V CDR1 and CDR2: MNHEY, SVGEGT. Trimming left V 4 bases short and J 6 bases short, with 20 bases between. The CDR3 consists of 16 residues. The CDR3 nucleotides read TGTGCCAGCAGTTTCTGGGATAGTGGGGGTGCGGATACGCAGTATTTT. Encoded protein: CASSFWDSGGADTQYF.

This clonotype was seen repeatedly, ten times or more. The genes are TRBV20-1 and TRBJ2-1; no reliable D call. The CDR3 spans 12 residues. With 3 bases removed from V and 7 bases from J, the gap between germline ends came to 10 bases. Germline V gene lookup returns CDR1 DFQATT and CDR2 SNEGSKA (reference sequence). CDR3 residues: CSASPLGNEQFF. The CDR3 coding sequence is TGCAGTGCTAGTCCCCTAGGGAATGAGCAGTTCTTC.

The chain uses TRBV14 and TRBJ1-4; no clear D gene. The CDR3 is 14 residues long. In germline, CDR1 is SGHDN, CDR2 FVKESK. V was cut by 6 bases and J by 7 bases, with 15 bases left in between. CDR3 coding DNA: TGTGCCAGCAGTCTCTCAATCCGGGGTGAAAAACTGTTTTTT. Translation gives CASSLSIRGEKLFF. Filled out from reference TRBV14 and TRBJ1-4, the complete variable domain reads EAGVTQFPSHSVIEKGQTVTLRCDPISGHDNLYWYRRVMGKEIKFLLHFVKESKQDESGMPNNRFLAERTGGTYSTLKVQPAELEDSGVYFCASSLSIRGEKLFFGSGTQLSVL.